Below are 10 T cell receptor beta chains sequenced from a single sample in a study of hypomethylating agent response in myelodysplastic syndrome. Some clones are missing from TCRdb's copy, which holds only in-frame ones; the method was immunoSEQ multiplex PCR. The top ten hold approximately 15% of the sample, which has approximately 4,500 clones, 75% to 90% seen once. Here the sequenced sample was bone marrow, taken before or after starting hypomethylating agent treatment for myelodysplastic syndrome (not recorded which). These receptors all stem from a human donor with myelodysplastic syndrome.

This chain uses TRBV28 with TRBJ2-4; D is possibly TRBD2 (6 bases). Germline-derived CDR1 and CDR2 are MDHEN and SYDVKM. This CDR3 comprises 15 residues. The V end was cut by 3 bases, the J end by 3 bases, with 12 bases between. The CDR3 region is CASSFSGEGKNIQYF. The CDR3 DNA reads as TGTGCCAGCAGTTTTTCGGGAGAGGGCAAAAACATTCAGTACTTC.

The gene calls are TRBV27 and TRBJ1-1; D gene uncertain. The length of the CDR3 is 13 residues. In germline, CDR1 is MNHEY, CDR2 SMNVEV (reference sequence). With 0 bases removed from V and 7 bases from J, the gap between germline ends came to 9 bases. CDR3 residues: CASSLSPRLEAFF. The CDR3 region has the DNA TGTGCCAGCAGTTTATCACCCCGGCTTGAAGCTTTCTTT.

This clone appeared once. The chain carries TRBV10-2 and TRBJ2-1, with TRBD1 as a possible D gene (6 bases). V lost 6 bases and J lost 2, with 14 bases in between. This CDR3 has 15 amino acids. The germline V gene encodes CDR1 WSHSY and CDR2 SAAADI. CDR3 sequence: CASSPGTLTYNEQFF. CDR3 nucleotide sequence: TGCGCCAGCAGCCCCGGGACACTAACCTACAATGAGCAGTTCTTC.

The count of this clone is one. V and J are TRBV28 and TRBJ2-5, with TRBD1 identical over 7 bases. Per the germline V gene, CDR1 is MDHEN and CDR2 is SYDVKM. This CDR3 comprises 15 residues. J lost 5 bases, V lost 7 bases, and 13 bases had no gene match. The chain's CDR3 is CASTGAYRGGETQYF. DNA of the CDR3: TGTGCCAGCACTGGGGCTTACAGGGGTGGGGAGACCCAGTACTTC.

This sequence joins TRBV19 and TRBJ1-4, with D possibly being TRBD1 (5 bases). Germline CDR1 LNHDA, CDR2 SQIVND (reference sequence). The V end was cut by 11 bases, the J end by 0 bases, with 16 bases between. This CDR3 is built from 15 residues. CDR3 region: CASKGKFATNEKLFF. For the CDR3, the DNA is TGTGCCTCTAAGGGGAAATTTGCAACTAATGAAAAACTGTTTTTT.

The chain joins TRBV9 to TRBJ2-3; 8 positions agree with TRBD2. This CDR3 region has 14 residues. V dropped 4 bases and J dropped 4; count of bases not matched to a gene: 5. In germline, CDR1 is SGDLS, CDR2 YYNGEE. This CDR3 reads CASSPRGGSDTQYF. The DNA of the CDR3 is TGTGCCAGCAGCCCGCGCGGGGGGTCAGATACGCAGTATTTT. Using reference TRBV9 and TRBJ2-3 for the parts outside the CDR3, the full variable domain is DSGVTQTPKHLITATGQRVTLRCSPRSGDLSVYWYQQSLDQGLQFLIQYYNGEERAKGNILERFSAQQFPDLHSELNLSSLELGDSALYFCASSPRGGSDTQYFGPGTRLTVL.

This clone appeared a single time. The chain recombines TRBV29-1 with TRBJ2-1, with TRBD2 matching over 10 bases. The junction had 10 bases not matched to a gene; V was cut back by 2 bases and J by 9 bases. CDR1 and CDR2 (germline): SQVTM, ANQGSEA. CDR3 length: 15 residues. DNA of the CDR3: TGCAGCGTTGAATTTGGTAGCGGGGGGACTCGTGAGCAGTTCTTC. This translates into CSVEFGSGGTREQFF.

The chain carries TRBV5-1 and TRBJ2-7; 10 bases fit TRBD1. V trimming: 1 base; J trimming: 7 bases; junction bases outside the gene matches: 5. The CDR3 is 14 residues long. Germline V gene sequence: CDR1 SGHRS, CDR2 YFSETQ. The CDR3 DNA is TGCGCCAGCAGCTTGCAGGGACAGGGGCAAGAGCAGTACTTC. Protein product: CASSLQGQGQEQYF.

The CDR3 protein is CASAPQGGGQPQHF. The CDR3 DNA reads as TGTGCTAGTGCCCCCCAGGGGGGGGGACAGCCCCAGCATTTT. The chain recombines TRBV12-5 with TRBJ1-5; 7 nucleotides agree with TRBD1. Trimming took 7 bases from V and 7 from J; bases not matched to a gene: 10. The CDR3 length is 14 residues. Germline values: CDR1 LGHNT, CDR2 FRNRAP.

V and J are TRBV7-2 and TRBJ2-5; D remains ambiguous. Germline assignment: CDR1 SGHTA and CDR2 FQGNSA. This CDR3 has 13 amino acids. Trimming pared 3 bases from V and 4 bases from J, leaving 9 bases between. CDR3: CASSLSLGETQYF. CDR3 sequence (DNA): TGTGCCAGCAGCTTGTCATTAGGAGAGACCCAGTACTTC.